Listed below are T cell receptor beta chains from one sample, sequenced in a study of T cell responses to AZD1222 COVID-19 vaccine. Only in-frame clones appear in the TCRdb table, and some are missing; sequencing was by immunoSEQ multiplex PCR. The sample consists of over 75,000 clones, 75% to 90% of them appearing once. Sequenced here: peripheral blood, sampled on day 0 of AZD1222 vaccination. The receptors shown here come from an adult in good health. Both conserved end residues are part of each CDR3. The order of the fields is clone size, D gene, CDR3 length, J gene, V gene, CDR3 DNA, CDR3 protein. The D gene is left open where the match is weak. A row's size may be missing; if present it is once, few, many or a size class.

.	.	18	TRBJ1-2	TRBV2	TGTGCCAGCAGCCCCTCTCGGCGGGAGGGTGGAGCTAACTATGGCTACACCTTC	CASSPSRREGGANYGYTF
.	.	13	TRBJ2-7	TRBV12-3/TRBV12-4	TGTGCCAGCAGTTCCGGGGCCATCCTAGGGCAGTACTTC	CASSSGAILGQYF
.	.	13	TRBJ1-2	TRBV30	TGTGCCTGGACAGGACAGTTAAACTATGGCTACACCTTC	CAWTGQLNYGYTF
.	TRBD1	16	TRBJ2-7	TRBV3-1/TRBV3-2	TGTGCCAGCAGCCAAACTTGGGACAGCGCGACATACGAGCAGTACTTC	CASSQTWDSATYEQYF
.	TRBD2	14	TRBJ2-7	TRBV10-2	TGCGCCAGCAGGACTAGCGGGAGGTCCCACGAGCAGTACTTC	CASRTSGRSHEQYF
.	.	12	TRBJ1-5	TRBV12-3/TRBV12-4	TGTGCCAGCAGTTTAGAGGGTCAGCCCCAGCATTTT	CASSLEGQPQHF
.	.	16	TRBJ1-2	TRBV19	TGTGCCAGTAGGAGGGTGCTCCAGTTCCCTAACTATGGCTACACCTTC	CASRRVLQFPNYGYTF
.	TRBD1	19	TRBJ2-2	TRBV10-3	TGTGCCATCAGTGAGCCAAGAGTCCGGGACAGGGTAAACACCGGGGAGCTGTTTTTT	CAISEPRVRDRVNTGELFF
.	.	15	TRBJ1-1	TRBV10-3	TGTGCCATCAGTGAGTGGGTCGATTCGGACACTGAAGCTTTCTTT	CAISEWVDSDTEAFF
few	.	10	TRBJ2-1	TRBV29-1	TGCAGCGTGCGGTACAATGAGCAGTTCTTC	CSVRYNEQFF
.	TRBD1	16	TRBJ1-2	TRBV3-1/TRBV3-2	TGTGCCAGCAGCCAAGAAAGAACTGCGACAGGGGGAGGCTACACCTTC	CASSQERTATGGGYTF
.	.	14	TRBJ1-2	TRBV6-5	TGTGCCAGCAGCGAGGACAGTAACCTGGATGGCTACACCTTC	CASSEDSNLDGYTF
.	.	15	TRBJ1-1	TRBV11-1	TGTGCCAGCAGCCGACACGGGGGGGTGAACACTGAAGCTTTCTTT	CASSRHGGVNTEAFF
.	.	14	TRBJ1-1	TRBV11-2	TGTGCCAGCAGTTGGTCAGGTGAGGACACTGAAGCTTTCTTT	CASSWSGEDTEAFF
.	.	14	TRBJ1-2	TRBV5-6	TGTGCCAGCAGCTGGAGTCGGGGGAACTATGGCTACACCTTC	CASSWSRGNYGYTF
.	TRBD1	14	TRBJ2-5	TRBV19	TGTGCCAGTAGTACAACAGGGGGCGGGGAGACCCAGTACTTC	CASSTTGGGETQYF
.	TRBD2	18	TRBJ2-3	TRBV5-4	TGTGCCAGCAGCAAGGGACTAGCGGGGGTAACTAGCACAGATACGCAGTATTTT	CASSKGLAGVTSTDTQYF
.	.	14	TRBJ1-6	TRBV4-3	TGCGCCAGCAGCCAGGGTTCCTATAATTCACCCCTCCACTTT	CASSQGSYNSPLHF
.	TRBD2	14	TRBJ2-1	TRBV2	TGTGCCAGCAGCGGCGGGAGAACGGACAATGAGCAGTTCTTC	CASSGGRTDNEQFF
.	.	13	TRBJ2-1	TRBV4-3	TGCGCCAGCAGCCAAGAGTGGAGTATTGAGCAGTTCTTC	CASSQEWSIEQFF
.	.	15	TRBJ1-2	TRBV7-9	TGTGCCAGCAGCTTAGAAGTCCCGCATCTCAATGGCTACACCTTC	CASSLEVPHLNGYTF
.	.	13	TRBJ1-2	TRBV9	TGTGCCAGCAGCGTAGATGGAAGCTATGGCTACACCTTC	CASSVDGSYGYTF
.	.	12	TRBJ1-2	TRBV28	TGTGCCAGCAGGACTCTTGGCTATGGCTACACCTTC	CASRTLGYGYTF
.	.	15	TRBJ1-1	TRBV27	TGTGCCAGCAGTTTCAGGTACAGATTGAACACTGAAGCTTTCTTT	CASSFRYRLNTEAFF
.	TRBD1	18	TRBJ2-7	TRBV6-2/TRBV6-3	TGTGCCAGCAGTCTTAATTTACCGGGACAGGCCATCTCCTACGAGCAGTACTTC	CASSLNLPGQAISYEQYF
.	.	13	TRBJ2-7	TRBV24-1	TGTGCCACCAGTGTTAACAGAGTTTACGAGCAGTACTTC	CATSVNRVYEQYF
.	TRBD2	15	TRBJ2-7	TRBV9	TGTGCCAGCAGCGCCGGCCCGCGGGGGGAATACGAGCAGTACTTC	CASSAGPRGEYEQYF
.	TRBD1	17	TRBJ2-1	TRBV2	TGTGCCAGCAGTGAAGGGTCCGGGACAGGGTTGGTTTATGTAGGGTTCTTC	CASSEGSGTGLVYVGFF
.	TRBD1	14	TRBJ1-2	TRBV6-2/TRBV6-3	TGTGCCAGCAGTTACAGGGGGCCCGACTATGGCTACACCTTC	CASSYRGPDYGYTF
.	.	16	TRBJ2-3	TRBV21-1	TGTGCCAGCAGCAAAGTGCGTGGGGGGAAAGATGGTACGCAGTATTTT	CASSKVRGGKDGTQYF
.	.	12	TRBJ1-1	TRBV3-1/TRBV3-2	TGTGCCAGCAGCCAGTGGCGGAGGGTACTGAGATTT	CASSQWRRVLRF
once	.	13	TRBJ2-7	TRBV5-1	TGCGCCAGCAAAGAGGGGAACTCCTACGAGCAGTACTTC	CASKEGNSYEQYF
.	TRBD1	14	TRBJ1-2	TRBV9	TGTGCCAGCAGCGGAGGGACAGCTAACTATGGCTACACCTTC	CASSGGTANYGYTF
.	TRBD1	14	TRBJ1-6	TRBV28	TGTGCCAGCAGTATTACAGAGAGCAGGGGGCCCCTCCACTTT	CASSITESRGPLHF
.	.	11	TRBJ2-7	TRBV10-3	TGTGCCATCAGTGACCTCTACGAGCAGTACTTC	CAISDLYEQYF
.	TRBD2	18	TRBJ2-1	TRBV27	TGTGCCAGCAGTCCAACCCCACGGAGCGGGGGCCCCTACAATGAGCAGTTCTTC	CASSPTPRSGGPYNEQFF
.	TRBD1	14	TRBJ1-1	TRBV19	TGTGCCAGTAGGATGGACAGGGGGAACACTGAAGCTTTCTTT	CASRMDRGNTEAFF
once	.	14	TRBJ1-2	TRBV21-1	TGTGCCAGCAGCAAACTGGCAGCCTTTTATGGCTACACCTTC	CASSKLAAFYGYTF
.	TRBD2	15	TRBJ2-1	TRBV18	TGTGCCAGCTCACCAACTAGCGGGGGGGCCCATGAGCAGTTCTTC	CASSPTSGGAHEQFF
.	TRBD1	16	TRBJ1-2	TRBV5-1	TGCGCCAGCAGCTTGGCCGCGAGGGGGCGAGGATATGGCTACACCTTC	CASSLAARGRGYGYTF
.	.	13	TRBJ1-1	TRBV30	TGTGCCTGGAGTCCCCTTACGGGCACTGAAGCTTTCTTT	CAWSPLTGTEAFF
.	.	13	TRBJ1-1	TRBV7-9	TGTGCCAGCAGCTTAGTAAGACTAGCTGAAGCTTTCTTT	CASSLVRLAEAFF
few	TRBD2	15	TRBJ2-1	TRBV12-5	TGTGCTAGTGGTTTGGGGCTAGCGGGATTCAATGAGCAGTTCTTC	CASGLGLAGFNEQFF
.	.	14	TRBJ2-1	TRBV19	TGTGCCAGTAGTATGCGCGGGGTGGACAATGAGCAGTTCTTC	CASSMRGVDNEQFF
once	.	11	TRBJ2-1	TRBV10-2	TGCGCCAGCGAGGGTCGCAATGAGCAGTTCTTC	CASEGRNEQFF
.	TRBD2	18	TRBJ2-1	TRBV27	TGTGCCAGCAGACGCCAGGGGACTAGCGGGAGCTCCTACAATGAGCAGTTCTTC	CASRRQGTSGSSYNEQFF
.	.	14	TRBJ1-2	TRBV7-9	TGTGCCAGCAGCTTAGATGGACAGTGGGAAGGCTACACCTTC	CASSLDGQWEGYTF
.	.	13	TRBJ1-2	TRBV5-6	TGTGCCAGCAGCCGCCTGGGGGCGGATGGCTACACCTTC	CASSRLGADGYTF
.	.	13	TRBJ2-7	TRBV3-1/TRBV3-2	TGTGCCAGCAGCCAGGGGGGGCCGTACGAGCAGTACTTC	CASSQGGPYEQYF
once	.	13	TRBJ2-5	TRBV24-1	TGTGCCACTCATGGTTGGTCCCAAGAGACCCAGTACTTC	CATHGWSQETQYF
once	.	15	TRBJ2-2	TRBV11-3	TGTGCCAGCAGCCTCTCGGGAGTTAGCACCGGGGAGCTGTTTTTT	CASSLSGVSTGELFF
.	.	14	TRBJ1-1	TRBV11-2	TGTGCCAGCAGCCCACTCAGGGGCAACACTGAAGCTTTCTTT	CASSPLRGNTEAFF